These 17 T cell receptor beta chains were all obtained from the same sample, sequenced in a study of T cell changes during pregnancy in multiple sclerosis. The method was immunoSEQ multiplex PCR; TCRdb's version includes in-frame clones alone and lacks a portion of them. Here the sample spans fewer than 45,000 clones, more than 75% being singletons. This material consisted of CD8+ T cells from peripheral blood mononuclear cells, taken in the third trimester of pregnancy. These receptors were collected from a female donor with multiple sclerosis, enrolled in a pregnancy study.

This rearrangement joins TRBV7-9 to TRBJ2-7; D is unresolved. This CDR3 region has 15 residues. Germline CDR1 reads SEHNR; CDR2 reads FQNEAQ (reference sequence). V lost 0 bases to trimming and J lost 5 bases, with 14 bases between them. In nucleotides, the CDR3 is TGTGCCAGCAGCTTAGCTTTTGGGCTATACGACGAGCAGTACTTC. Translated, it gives CASSLAFGLYDEQYF. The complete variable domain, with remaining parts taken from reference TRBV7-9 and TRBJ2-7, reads DTGVSQNPRHKITKRGQNVTFRCDPISEHNRLYWYRQTLGQGPEFLTYFQNEAQLEKSRLLSDRFSAERPKGSFSTLEIQRTEQGDSAMYLCASSLAFGLYDEQYFGPGTRLTVT.

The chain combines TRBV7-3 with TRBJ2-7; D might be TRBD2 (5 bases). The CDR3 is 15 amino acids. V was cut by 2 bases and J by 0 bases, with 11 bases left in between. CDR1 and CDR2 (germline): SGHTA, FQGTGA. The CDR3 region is CASSLGGASSYEQYF. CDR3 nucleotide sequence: TGTGCCAGCAGCTTAGGAGGTGCGAGCTCCTACGAGCAGTACTTC.

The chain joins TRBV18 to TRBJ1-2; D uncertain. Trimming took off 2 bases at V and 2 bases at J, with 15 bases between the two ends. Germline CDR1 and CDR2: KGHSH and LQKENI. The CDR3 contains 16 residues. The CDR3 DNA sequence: TGTGCCAGCTCACCAGACGAGCTGCCACTAAACTATGGCTACACCTTC. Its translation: CASSPDELPLNYGYTF.

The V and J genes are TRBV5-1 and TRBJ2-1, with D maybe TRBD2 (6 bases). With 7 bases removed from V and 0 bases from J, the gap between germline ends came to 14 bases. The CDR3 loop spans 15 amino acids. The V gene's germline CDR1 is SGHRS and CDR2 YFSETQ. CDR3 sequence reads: CASCDRGSSYNEQFF. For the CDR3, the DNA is TGCGCCAGCTGCGATCGGGGGAGCTCCTACAATGAGCAGTTCTTC.

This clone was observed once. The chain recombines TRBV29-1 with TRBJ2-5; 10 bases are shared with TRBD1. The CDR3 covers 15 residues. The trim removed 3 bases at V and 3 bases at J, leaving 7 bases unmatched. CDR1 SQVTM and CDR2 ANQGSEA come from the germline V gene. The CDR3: CSVEEIGTGEETQYF. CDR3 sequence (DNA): TGCAGCGTTGAGGAGATCGGGACAGGGGAAGAGACCCAGTACTTC.

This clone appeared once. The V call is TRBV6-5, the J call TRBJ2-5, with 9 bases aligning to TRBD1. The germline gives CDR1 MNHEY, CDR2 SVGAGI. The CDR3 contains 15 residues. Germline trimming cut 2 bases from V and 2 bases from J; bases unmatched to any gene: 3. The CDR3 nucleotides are TGTGCCAGCAGTTACCTTGGACAGGGGCAAGAGACCCAGTACTTC. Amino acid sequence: CASSYLGQGQETQYF.

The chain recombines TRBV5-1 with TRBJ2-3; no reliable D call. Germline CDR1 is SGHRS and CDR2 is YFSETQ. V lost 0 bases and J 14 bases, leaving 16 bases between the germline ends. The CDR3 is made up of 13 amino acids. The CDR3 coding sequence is TGCGCCAGCAGCTTGGCCACGGCACGCGGTCGGTATTTT. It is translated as CASSLATARGRYF. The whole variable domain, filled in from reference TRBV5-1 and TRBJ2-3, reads KAGVTQTPRYLIKTRGQQVTLSCSPISGHRSVSWYQQTPGQGLQFLFEYFSETQRNKGNFPGRFSGRQFSNSRSEMNVSTLELGDSALYLCASSLATARGRYFGPGTRLTVL.

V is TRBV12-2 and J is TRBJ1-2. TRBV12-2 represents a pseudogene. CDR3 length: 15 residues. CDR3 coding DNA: TGTGCAAGTCGCTTAGCGTTGAGAACGTCCTATGGCTACACCTTC. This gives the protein CASRLALRTSYGYTF.

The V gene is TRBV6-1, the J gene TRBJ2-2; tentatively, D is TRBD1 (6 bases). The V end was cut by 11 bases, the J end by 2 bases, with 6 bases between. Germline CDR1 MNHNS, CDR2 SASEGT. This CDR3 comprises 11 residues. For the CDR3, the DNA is TGTGCCGGGACAAACACCGGGGAGCTGTTTTTT. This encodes CAGTNTGELFF.

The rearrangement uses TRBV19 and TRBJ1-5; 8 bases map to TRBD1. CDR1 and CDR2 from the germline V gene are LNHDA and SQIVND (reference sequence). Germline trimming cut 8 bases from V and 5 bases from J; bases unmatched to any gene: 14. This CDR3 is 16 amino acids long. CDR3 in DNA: TGTGCCAGTCTCGACAGGGGATGGGGTTTCGATCAGCCCCAGCATTTT. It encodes CASLDRGWGFDQPQHF.

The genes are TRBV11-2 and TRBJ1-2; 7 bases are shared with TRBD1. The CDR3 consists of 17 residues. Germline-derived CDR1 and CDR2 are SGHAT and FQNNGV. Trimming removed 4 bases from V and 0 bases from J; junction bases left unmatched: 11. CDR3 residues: CASSSNRGYVTNYGYTF. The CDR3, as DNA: TGTGCCAGCAGCTCCAACAGGGGATACGTAACTAACTATGGCTACACCTTC. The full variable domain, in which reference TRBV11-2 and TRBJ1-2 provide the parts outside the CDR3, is EAGVAQSPRYKIIEKRQSVAFWCNPISGHATLYWYQQILGQGPKLLIQFQNNGVVDDSQLPKDRFSAERLKGVDSTLKIQPAKLEDSAVYLCASSSNRGYVTNYGYTFGSGTRLTVV.

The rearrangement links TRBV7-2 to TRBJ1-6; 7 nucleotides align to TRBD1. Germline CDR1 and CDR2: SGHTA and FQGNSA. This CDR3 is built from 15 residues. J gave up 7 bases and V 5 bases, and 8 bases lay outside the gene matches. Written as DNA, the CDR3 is TGTGCCAGCAGCCCGACAGGGCTTCGGAATTCACCCCTCCACTTT. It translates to CASSPTGLRNSPLHF.

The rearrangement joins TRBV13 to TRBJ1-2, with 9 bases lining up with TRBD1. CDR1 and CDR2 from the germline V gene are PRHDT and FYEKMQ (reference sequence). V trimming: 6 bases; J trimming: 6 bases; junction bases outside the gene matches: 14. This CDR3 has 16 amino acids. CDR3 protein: CASRKAGTGGIDGYTF. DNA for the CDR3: TGTGCCAGCAGAAAAGCAGGTACAGGGGGCATCGATGGCTACACCTTC.

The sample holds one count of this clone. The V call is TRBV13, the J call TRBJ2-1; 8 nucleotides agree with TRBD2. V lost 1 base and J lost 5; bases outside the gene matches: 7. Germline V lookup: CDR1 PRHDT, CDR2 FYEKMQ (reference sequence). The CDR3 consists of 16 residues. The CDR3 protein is CASSLEAGGGNNEQFF. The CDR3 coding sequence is TGTGCCAGCAGCTTAGAGGCGGGGGGCGGCAACAATGAGCAGTTCTTC.

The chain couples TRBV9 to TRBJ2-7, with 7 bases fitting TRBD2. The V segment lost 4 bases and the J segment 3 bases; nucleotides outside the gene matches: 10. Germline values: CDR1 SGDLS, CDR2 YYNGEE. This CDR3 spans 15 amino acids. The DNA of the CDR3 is TGTGCCAGCAGCCCGGGACTGGGGGAGGGCTACGAGCAGTACTTC. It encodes CASSPGLGEGYEQYF.

CDR3 in amino acids: CASSPAEVPAYNEQFF. The CDR3 DNA is TGTGCCAGCAGCCCAGCCGAGGTACCAGCCTACAATGAGCAGTTCTTC. The chain recombines TRBV11-2 with TRBJ2-1; D is unclear. CDR3 length equals 16 residues. Trimming left V 5 bases short and J 2 bases short, with 16 bases between. Germline V CDR1 and CDR2: SGHAT, FQNNGV.

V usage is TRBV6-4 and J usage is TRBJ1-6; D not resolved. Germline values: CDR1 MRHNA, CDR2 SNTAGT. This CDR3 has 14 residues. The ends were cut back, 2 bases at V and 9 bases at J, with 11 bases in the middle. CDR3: CASSDGESGSPLHF. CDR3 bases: TGTGCCAGCAGTGACGGGGAGTCGGGTTCACCCCTCCACTTT.